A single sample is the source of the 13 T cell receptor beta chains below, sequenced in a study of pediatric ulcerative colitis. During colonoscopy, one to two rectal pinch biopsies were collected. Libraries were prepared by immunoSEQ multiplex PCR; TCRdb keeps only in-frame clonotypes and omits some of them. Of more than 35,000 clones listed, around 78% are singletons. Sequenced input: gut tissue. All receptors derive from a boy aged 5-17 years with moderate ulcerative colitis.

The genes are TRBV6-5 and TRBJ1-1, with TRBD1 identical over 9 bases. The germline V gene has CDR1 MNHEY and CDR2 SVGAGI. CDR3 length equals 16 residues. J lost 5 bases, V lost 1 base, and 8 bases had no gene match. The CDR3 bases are TGTGCCAGCAGTTACTACGTCGGGACAGGGAGGACTGAAGCTTTCTTT. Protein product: CASSYYVGTGRTEAFF.

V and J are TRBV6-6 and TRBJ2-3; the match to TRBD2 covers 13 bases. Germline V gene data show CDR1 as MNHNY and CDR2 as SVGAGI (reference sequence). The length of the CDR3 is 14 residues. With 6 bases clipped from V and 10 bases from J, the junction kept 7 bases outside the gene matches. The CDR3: CASSPGLAGAAQYF. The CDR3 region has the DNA TGTGCCAGCAGCCCCGGACTAGCGGGAGCGGCGCAGTATTTT.

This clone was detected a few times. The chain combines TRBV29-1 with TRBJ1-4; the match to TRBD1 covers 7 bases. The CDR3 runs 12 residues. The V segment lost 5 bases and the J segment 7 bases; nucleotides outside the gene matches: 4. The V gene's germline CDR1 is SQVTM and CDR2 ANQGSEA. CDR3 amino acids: CSVHQGGEKLFF. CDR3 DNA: TGCAGCGTTCATCAGGGGGGTGAAAAACTGTTTTTT. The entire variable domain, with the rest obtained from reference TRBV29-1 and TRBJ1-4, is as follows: SAVISQKPSRDICQRGTSLTIQCQVDSQVTMMFWYRQQPGQSLTLIATANQGSEATYESGFVIDKFPISRPNLTFSTLTVSNMSPEDSSIYLCSVHQGGEKLFFGSGTQLSVL.

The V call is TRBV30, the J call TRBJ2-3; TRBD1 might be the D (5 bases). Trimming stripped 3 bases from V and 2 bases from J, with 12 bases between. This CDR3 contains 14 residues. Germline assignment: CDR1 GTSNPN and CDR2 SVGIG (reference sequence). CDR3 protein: CAWRKKQATDTQYF. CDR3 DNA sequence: TGTGCCTGGAGAAAAAAACAGGCCACAGATACGCAGTATTTT. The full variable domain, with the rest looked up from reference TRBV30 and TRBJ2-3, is SQTIHQWPATLVQPVGSPLSLECTVEGTSNPNLYWYRQAAGRGLQLLFYSVGIGQISSEVPQNLSASRPQDRQFILSSKKLLLSDSGFYLCAWRKKQATDTQYFGPGTRLTVL.

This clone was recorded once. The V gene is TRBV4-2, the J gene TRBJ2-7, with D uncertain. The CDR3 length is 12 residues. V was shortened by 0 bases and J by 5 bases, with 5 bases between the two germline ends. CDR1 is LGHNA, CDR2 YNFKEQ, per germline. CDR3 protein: CASSQDVDEQYF. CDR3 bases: TGTGCCAGCAGCCAAGACGTCGACGAGCAGTACTTC.

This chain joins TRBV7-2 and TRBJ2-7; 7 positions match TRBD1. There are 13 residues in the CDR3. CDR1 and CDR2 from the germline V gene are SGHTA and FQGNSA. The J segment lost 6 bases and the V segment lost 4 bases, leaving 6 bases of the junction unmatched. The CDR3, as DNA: TGTGCCAGCAGCTCCTCACAGGGGCGCGAGCAGTACTTC. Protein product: CASSSSQGREQYF.

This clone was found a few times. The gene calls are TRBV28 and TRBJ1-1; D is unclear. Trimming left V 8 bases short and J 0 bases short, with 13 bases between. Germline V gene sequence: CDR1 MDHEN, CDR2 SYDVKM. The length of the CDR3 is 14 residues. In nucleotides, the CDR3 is TGTGCCAGCCAACCGGCAGCTATGAACACTGAAGCTTTCTTT. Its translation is CASQPAAMNTEAFF.

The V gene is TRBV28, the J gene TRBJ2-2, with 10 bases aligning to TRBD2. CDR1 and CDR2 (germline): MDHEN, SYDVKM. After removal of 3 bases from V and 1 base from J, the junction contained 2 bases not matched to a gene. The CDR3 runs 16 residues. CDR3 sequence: CASSFWTSGNTGELFF. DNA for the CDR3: TGTGCCAGCAGTTTTTGGACTAGCGGGAACACCGGGGAGCTGTTTTTT.

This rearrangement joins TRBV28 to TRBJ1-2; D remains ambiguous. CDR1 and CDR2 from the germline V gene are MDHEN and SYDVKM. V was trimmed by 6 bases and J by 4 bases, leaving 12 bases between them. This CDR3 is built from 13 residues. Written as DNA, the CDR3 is TGTGCCAGCAGGACCTCGATCGGCTATGGCTACACCTTC. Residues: CASRTSIGYGYTF.

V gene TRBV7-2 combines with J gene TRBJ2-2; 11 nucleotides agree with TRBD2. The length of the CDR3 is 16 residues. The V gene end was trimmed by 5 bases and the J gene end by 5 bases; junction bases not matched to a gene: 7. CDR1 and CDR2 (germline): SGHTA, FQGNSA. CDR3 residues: CASSPGTSGGTGELFF. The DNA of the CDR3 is TGTGCCAGCAGCCCAGGGACTAGCGGAGGTACCGGGGAGCTGTTTTTT.

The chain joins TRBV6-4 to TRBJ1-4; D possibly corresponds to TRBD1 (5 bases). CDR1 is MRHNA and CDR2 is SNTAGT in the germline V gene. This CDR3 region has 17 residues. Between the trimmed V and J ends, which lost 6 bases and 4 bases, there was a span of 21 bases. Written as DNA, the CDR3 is TGTGCCAGCAGAGAGGGGCCCTGGGGCAGCTTTAATGAAAAACTGTTTTTT. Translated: CASREGPWGSFNEKLFF.

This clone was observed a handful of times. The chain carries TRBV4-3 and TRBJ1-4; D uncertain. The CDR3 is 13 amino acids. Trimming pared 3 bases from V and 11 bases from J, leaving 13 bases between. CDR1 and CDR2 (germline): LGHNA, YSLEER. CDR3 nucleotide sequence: TGCGCCAGCAGCCAGCTTCCCGAAGGCAAACTGTTTTTT. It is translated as CASSQLPEGKLFF.

The chain's CDR3 is CASSPPPDRNTEAFF. The CDR3 DNA reads TGTGCCAGCAGCCCTCCCCCCGACAGAAACACTGAAGCTTTCTTT. The rearrangement uses TRBV7-6 and TRBJ1-1; perhaps TRBD1 as D (5 bases). Between the trimmed V and J ends, which lost 5 bases and 2 bases, there was a span of 15 bases. Looked up from germline, CDR1 is SGHVS and CDR2 is FNYEAQ. The CDR3 runs to 15 residues.